The clone carrying this T cell receptor (beta chain) showed up just once. The method was immunoSEQ multiplex PCR; TCRdb's version includes in-frame clones alone and lacks a portion of them. Among tens of thousands of clones listed, 91% were seen once. This sample is part of a study of technical replicates of blood from several donors. The germline V gene has CDR1 MNHNY and CDR2 SVGAGI (reference sequence). The CDR3 covers 13 residues. The V end was cut by 11 bases, the J end by 0 bases, with 11 bases between. The chain is built from TRBV6-6 and TRBJ2-1, with a weak D call TRBD1 (5 bases). The sample comprised T cells isolated from PBMCs. This TCR was sampled from a human donor in good health. Some clones in this sample may be carry-over from other donors' samples. The CDR3 loop reads CAAEDISYNEQFF. For the CDR3, the DNA is TGTGCCGCAGAGGACATCTCCTACAATGAGCAGTTCTTC.